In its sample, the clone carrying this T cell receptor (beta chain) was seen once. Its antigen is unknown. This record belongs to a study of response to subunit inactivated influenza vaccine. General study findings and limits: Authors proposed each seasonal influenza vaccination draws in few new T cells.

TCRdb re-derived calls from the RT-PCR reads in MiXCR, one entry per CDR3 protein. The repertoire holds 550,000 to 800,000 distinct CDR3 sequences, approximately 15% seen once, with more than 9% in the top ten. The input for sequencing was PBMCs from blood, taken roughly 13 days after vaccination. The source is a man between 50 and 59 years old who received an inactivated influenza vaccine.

The DNA of the CDR3 is TGTGCCAGTAGTTGGTCGCGTGGGACACTTTACTTC. Translated: CASSWSRGTLYF. This rearrangement joins TRBV19 to TRBJ2-5, with D possibly TRBD1 on 6 matching bases. The CDR3 is 12 amino acids. Trimming cost V 5 bases and J 14 bases, with 18 bases left between them. Germline V gene lookup returns CDR1 LNHDA and CDR2 SQIVND (reference sequence). The full variable domain, with the rest looked up from reference TRBV19 and TRBJ2-5, is DGGITQSPKYLFRKEGQNVTLSCEQNLNHDAMYWYRQDPGQGLRLIYYSQIVNDFQKGDIAEGYSVSREKKESFPLTVTSAQKNPTAFYLCASSWSRGTLYFGPGTRLLVL.